These 7 T cell receptor beta chains share one sample of origin, sequenced in a study of relationships among human T cell subsets (dated by TCRdb to about 2010). The library was built by means of multiplex PCR. Sequencing relied on a 454 GS FLX. Semiquantitative ARM-PCR was used to amplify the TCR alpha and beta CDR3 regions from mRNA. In ARM-PCR, tagged nested gene-specific primers were applied first, and communal superprimers then carried out the exponential amplification. In TCRdb, the public reads were trimmed at Q25 with fastp and aligned with MiXCR, with productive beta chains retained. Identical CDR3 proteins give one entry, which carries the most common genes and DNA. Present in this sample are roughly 15,000 distinct CDR3 sequences, about 60% of which were seen just once. The ten largest make up roughly 2% of the sample. CD4+CD25+ regulatory T cells were selected from positively selected CD4+ cells using anti-CD25 beads.

Material: Tregs sorted from blood. These TCRs come from a middle-aged man in good health.

This chain uses TRBV27 with TRBJ2-3; D is possibly TRBD2 (6 bases). Per germline, CDR1 MNHEY and CDR2 SMNVEV (reference sequence). V was shortened by 4 bases and J by 0 bases, with 17 bases between the two germline ends. The CDR3 has 17 amino acids. The CDR3 reads CASSSSRGTRSTDTQYF. CDR3 coding DNA: TGTGCCAGCAGTTCCTCCCGCGGGACGAGGAGCACAGATACGCAGTATTTT.

This clonotype was recorded a few times. The V and J genes are TRBV20-1 and TRBJ2-1; no clear D. The CDR3 spans 13 residues. Germline CDR1 DFQATT, CDR2 SNEGSKA (reference sequence). V was cut by 6 bases and J by 5 bases, with 14 bases left in between. In DNA, the CDR3 is TGCAGTGCCGGCCCGACTTTCCACAATGAGCAGTTCTTC. Translation gives CSAGPTFHNEQFF.

This clonotype was seen a few times. The genes are TRBV12-3 or TRBV12-4 and TRBJ2-2; perhaps D is TRBD1 or TRBD2 (5 bases each). V lost 0 bases and J 6 bases, leaving 8 bases between the germline ends. This CDR3 contains 14 residues. The CDR3 DNA sequence: TGTGCCAGCAGTTTAGCTCGGGGCGCCGGGGAGCTGTTTTTT. Translated, it gives CASSLARGAGELFF.

This chain uses TRBV11-1 with TRBJ2-7; no firm D call. V was shortened by 0 bases and J by 0 bases, with 6 bases between the two germline ends. Germline V CDR1 and CDR2: SGHAT, FQDESV (reference sequence). CDR3 length: 14 amino acids. DNA for the CDR3: TGTGCCAGCAGCTTAGCTGGCTACTCCTACGAGCAGTACTTC. This codes for CASSLAGYSYEQYF.

V gene TRBV11-2 combines with J gene TRBJ1-3; D is unresolved. CDR3 size: 14 residues. In germline, CDR1 is SGHAT, CDR2 FQNNGV. V was shortened by 7 bases and J by 2 bases, with 12 bases between the two germline ends. This CDR3 is CASNTQRTGNTIYF. The DNA for the CDR3 is TGTGCCAGCAACACGCAGCGAACTGGAAACACCATATATTTT.

The CDR3 here is CASRRTSVWDEQYF. CDR3 DNA: TGTGCCAGCAGACGGACTAGCGTTTGGGACGAGCAGTACTTC. This rearrangement joins TRBV6-2 or TRBV6-3 to TRBJ2-7; 9 nucleotides line up with TRBD2. CDR3 size: 14 residues. From germline, CDR1 is MNHEY and CDR2 SVGEGT. V gave up 6 bases and J gave up 5 bases; unmatched junction bases: 8.

This clonotype is medium-sized (0.01 to 0.1%) in the sample. This chain joins TRBV5-5 and TRBJ1-5, with unresolved D. The CDR3 extends over 15 amino acids. V gave up 2 bases and J gave up 4 bases, with 13 bases separating them. The germline V gene has CDR1 SGHKS and CDR2 YYEKEE (reference sequence). The CDR3 coding sequence is TGTGCCAGCAGCTTAATCGACGGCGGGAATCAGCCCCAGCATTTT. Translated, it gives CASSLIDGGNQPQHF.